This TCR beta chain originates from a study of T cells in Graves' hyperthyroidism and ophthalmopathy. Study-level information: Peripheral blood samples were taken at initial diagnosis, prior to any treatment.

From RNA transcripts, TCR beta CDR3 regions were amplified. HTBI primers drove first-round RT-PCR of the TCR CDR3. A single record per CDR3 protein comes from TCRdb applying MiXCR to the multiplex PCR reads. The sample lists approximately 420,000 distinct CDR3 sequences; approximately 15% were seen once. This clonotype was seen repeatedly, ten times or more. CDR1 is SGHAT and CDR2 is FQNNGV in the germline V gene. Trimming removed 1 base at V and 0 bases at J, with 13 bases between. The CDR3 runs to 17 residues. The diagnoses drew upon clinical symptoms, serum thyroxine and TRAb, thyroid ultrasound and orbital computed tomography.

This TCR was sampled from a woman aged 30 to 39 with Graves' hyperthyroidism. The chain is built from TRBV11-2 and TRBJ1-5; D remains unclear. The sequenced material came from blood. For the CDR3, the DNA is TGTGCCAGCAGCTTAGGCTCTGGTTTTATTAGCAATCAGCCCCAGCATTTT. It codes for CASSLGSGFISNQPQHF.